The present T cell receptor beta chain was sequenced within a study of blood T cell repertoires in COVID-19. Study-level information: Acute and convalescent COVID-19 specimens originated in the United States, Italy and Spain. T cells, B-cell-depleted T cells, or PBMCs provided the cDNA or gDNA that served as material.

Enrolled during active infection, Seattle patients were then followed longitudinally. The authors' processing: The assay estimated nucleated cells by amplifying reference gene primers. Assay: immunoSEQ multiplex PCR; the TCRdb copy retains only in-frame clones and omits some. V and J calls and clone size are those listed in that table; D and trimming were worked out from the DNA. This repertoire shows 400,000 or so clones, roughly 89% found once; its top ten account for more than 0.7%. V dropped 1 base and J dropped 13; count of bases not matched to a gene: 6. This CDR3 comprises 13 residues. J is TRBJ2-1 and V is TRBV12-3 or TRBV12-4; 8 bases align to TRBD1. The TCR comes from a man aged 18 to 29 with COVID-19, enrolled during active disease. The sequenced sample was peripheral blood. DNA for the CDR3: TGTGCCAGCAGTTTAGGGACAGGGAGATTCCAGTTCTTC. Protein: CASSLGTGRFQFF.